Presented here are 20 T cell receptor beta chains from one specimen sequenced in a study of cytomegalovirus exposure and HLA in healthy donors. Amplification used 60 Vbeta primers and 13 Jbeta primers. The data were produced by immunoSEQ multiplex PCR, yet TCRdb's version contains in-frame clones alone and is incomplete. The sample consists of under 200,000 clones, 75% of them appearing once. What was sequenced was PBMCs. The receptors originated from a woman aged 40 to 50 in good health and CMV-seropositive.

The gene calls are TRBV19 and TRBJ2-7; D gene unclear. The CDR3 extends over 14 amino acids. Germline V gene data show CDR1 as LNHDA and CDR2 as SQIVND (reference sequence). Trimming took 3 bases from V and 3 from J, leaving 12 bases between them. Written as DNA, the CDR3 is TGTGCCAGTAGTATCCAGGCTGGATACTACGAGCAGTACTTC. As protein: CASSIQAGYYEQYF. Full variable domain (outside the CDR3, taken from reference TRBV19 and TRBJ2-7): DGGITQSPKYLFRKEGQNVTLSCEQNLNHDAMYWYRQDPGQGLRLIYYSQIVNDFQKGDIAEGYSVSREKKESFPLTVTSAQKNPTAFYLCASSIQAGYYEQYFGPGTRLTVT.

This clone is a singleton in its sample. The V call is TRBV4-3, the J call TRBJ1-2; D remains unclear. Per the germline V gene, CDR1 is LGHNA and CDR2 is YSLEER. The CDR3 is 15 residues long. The V end was cut by 0 bases, the J end by 8 bases, with 16 bases between. The CDR3 sequence is CASSQDSGSVWGYTF. CDR3 sequence (DNA): TGCGCCAGCAGCCAAGATTCGGGGTCCGTCTGGGGCTACACCTTC.

The chain links TRBV5-1 to TRBJ1-2, with D possibly being TRBD1 (5 bases). The CDR3 extends over 14 amino acids. Germline-derived CDR1 and CDR2 are SGHRS and YFSETQ. V lost 4 bases, J lost 3 bases, and 13 bases lay in between. The CDR3 sequence is CASSPSGGDYGYTF. DNA for the CDR3: TGCGCCAGCAGCCCGTCGGGGGGGGACTATGGCTACACCTTC.

This clone has only one observation. The CDR3 sequence is CASSLSGSDEQYF. CDR3 DNA sequence: TGTGCCAGCAGCCTAAGCGGGAGCGACGAGCAGTACTTC. The gene calls are TRBV7-6 and TRBJ2-7, with 8 bases that match TRBD2. The CDR3 has 13 amino acids. CDR1 and CDR2 from the germline V gene are SGHVS and FNYEAQ. The junction had 5 bases not matched to a gene; V was cut back by 5 bases and J by 5 bases.

The CDR3 DNA sequence: TGCGCCAGCAGCCAAGATTTGACAGGGTGGCAGCCCCAGCATTTT. As protein: CASSQDLTGWQPQHF. J is TRBJ1-5 and V is TRBV4-1; 7 nucleotides align to TRBD1. The V gene end was trimmed by 0 bases and the J gene end by 7 bases; junction bases not matched to a gene: 6. Germline CDR1 is MGHRA and CDR2 is YSYEKL. The CDR3 runs 15 residues.

The chain links TRBV11-2 to TRBJ2-7, with D possibly matching TRBD1 (6 bases). The CDR3 loop spans 14 amino acids. The ends were cut back, 7 bases at V and 3 bases at J, with 16 bases in the middle. Germline V gene data show CDR1 as SGHAT and CDR2 as FQNNGV. The CDR3 protein is CASTLGPGDYEQYF. CDR3 sequence (DNA): TGTGCCAGCACCCTAGGTCCAGGGGACTACGAGCAGTACTTC.

The V gene is TRBV7-9, the J gene TRBJ1-1; 12 bases are shared with TRBD1. This CDR3 has 16 residues. V shed 4 bases and J 8 bases; nucleotides not matched to a gene: 11. Germline-derived CDR1 and CDR2 are SEHNR and FQNEAQ (reference sequence). As DNA, the CDR3 is TGTGCCAGCAGCTCCCTGAGGGACAGGGGGCCGAGGGAAGCTTTCTTT. Translation gives CASSSLRDRGPREAFF.

The V and J genes are TRBV27 and TRBJ1-4; a possible D gene is TRBD1 (5 bases). The CDR3 consists of 14 residues. The V gene's germline CDR1 is MNHEY and CDR2 SMNVEV (reference sequence). Between the trimmed V and J ends, which lost 6 bases and 4 bases, there was a span of 12 bases. CDR3 nucleotide sequence: TGTGCCAGCAGCGTGGGGCTTTTTAATGAAAAACTGTTTTTT. Its protein product is CASSVGLFNEKLFF.

The chain links TRBV28 to TRBJ2-2; TRBD2 aligns across 11 bases. V was clipped by 6 bases and J by 6 bases; unmatched bases: 15. The CDR3 totals 18 residues. Germline CDR1 and CDR2: MDHEN and SYDVKM. CDR3 sequence: CASSSPGLVAGGPGELFF. CDR3 bases: TGTGCCAGCAGCTCCCCGGGTCTAGTAGCGGGAGGGCCCGGGGAGCTGTTTTTT.

The chain uses TRBV19 and TRBJ2-2; 7 positions match TRBD1. In germline, CDR1 is LNHDA, CDR2 SQIVND (reference sequence). The CDR3 length is 15 residues. V lost 5 bases, J lost 2 bases, and 5 bases stayed unmatched. CDR3 in amino acids: CASSATGVNTGELFF. Written as DNA, the CDR3 is TGTGCCAGTAGTGCAACAGGGGTCAACACCGGGGAGCTGTTTTTT.

This chain's CDR3 is CASSAGQGWTEAFF. The CDR3 nucleotides are TGCGCCAGCAGCGCGGGACAGGGGTGGACTGAAGCTTTCTTT. The rearrangement links TRBV5-1 to TRBJ1-1, with TRBD1 matching 10 bases. The germline gives CDR1 SGHRS, CDR2 YFSETQ. J was trimmed by 5 bases and V by 4 bases; bases with no gene match: 5. The CDR3 is 14 residues long.

The rearrangement links TRBV9 to TRBJ2-3; 9 bases match TRBD2. The germline V gene has CDR1 SGDLS and CDR2 YYNGEE. Germline trimming cut 0 bases from V and 0 bases from J; bases unmatched to any gene: 8. The CDR3 extends over 18 amino acids. This chain's CDR3 is CASSVATSAGGSTDTQYF. CDR3 DNA sequence: TGTGCCAGCAGCGTAGCCACTAGTGCGGGAGGGAGCACAGATACGCAGTATTTT.

The CDR3 DNA sequence: TGTGCCTGGAGTCGGGACAGGGGGCGCGCCGGGGAGCTGTTTTTT. Protein: CAWSRDRGRAGELFF. This chain uses TRBV30 with TRBJ2-2, with 12 bases matching TRBD1. This CDR3 has 15 residues. Germline CDR1 is GTSNPN and CDR2 is SVGIG (reference sequence). J was trimmed by 6 bases and V by 2 bases; bases with no gene match: 4.

The chain is built from TRBV6-1 and TRBJ2-3; TRBD2 matches at 10 bases. Germline V gene data show CDR1 as MNHNS and CDR2 as SASEGT. The CDR3 covers 15 residues. V was pared by 8 bases and J by 5 bases, with 10 bases of the junction left unmatched. The CDR3 spells CASLRLAGVGDTQYF. In DNA form, the CDR3 reads TGTGCCAGCCTAAGGCTAGCGGGAGTAGGAGATACGCAGTATTTT.

This chain joins TRBV27 and TRBJ2-1; 7 positions match TRBD2. The germline V gene encodes CDR1 MNHEY and CDR2 SMNVEV (reference sequence). There are 15 residues in the CDR3. The junction had 4 bases not matched to a gene; V was cut back by 1 base and J by 4 bases. The CDR3, as DNA: TGTGCCAGCAGTTTATACCTAGCGGCTTACAATGAGCAGTTCTTC. Translated: CASSLYLAAYNEQFF.

The chain has TRBV19 and TRBJ1-4; D may be TRBD1 (5 bases). The V end lost 6 bases, the J end lost 0 bases, and 8 bases lay between the germline ends. CDR1 is LNHDA, CDR2 SQIVND, per germline (reference sequence). This CDR3 contains 14 residues. The CDR3 here is CASSGHTTNEKLFF. CDR3 coding DNA: TGTGCCAGTAGCGGACATACAACTAATGAAAAACTGTTTTTT.

In its sample, this clone was seen a few times. V usage is TRBV5-5 and J usage is TRBJ1-1, with unresolved D. This CDR3 comprises 13 residues. CDR1 is SGHKS and CDR2 is YYEKEE in the germline V gene (reference sequence). V gave up 5 bases and J gave up 1 base, with 9 bases separating them. The CDR3 reads CASRSRSNTEAFF. The CDR3 DNA follows: TGTGCCAGCAGATCCAGATCGAACACTGAAGCTTTCTTT. The full variable domain, its missing parts supplied by reference TRBV5-5 and TRBJ1-1, is DAGVTQSPTHLIKTRGQQVTLRCSPISGHKSVSWYQQVLGQGPQFIFQYYEKEERGRGNFPDRFSARQFPNYSSELNVNALLLGDSALYLCASRSRSNTEAFFGQGTRLTVV.

The chain has TRBV7-9 and TRBJ1-1; 7 bases align to TRBD1. Looked up from germline, CDR1 is SEHNR and CDR2 is FQNEAQ (reference sequence). V was clipped by 5 bases and J by 5 bases; unmatched bases: 11. The CDR3 totals 15 residues. CDR3 DNA sequence: TGTGCCAGCAGCACGTACAGGGGTGGCTGGACTGAAGCTTTCTTT. Amino acid sequence: CASSTYRGGWTEAFF.

The genes are TRBV2 and TRBJ2-7; weak D call: TRBD2 (6 bases). V was shortened by 7 bases and J by 7 bases, with 20 bases between the two germline ends. Per the germline V gene, CDR1 is SNHLY and CDR2 is FYNNEI. The CDR3 has 14 amino acids. The CDR3 nucleotides read TGTGCCAGCATTAACGACTCATTGGGGGGAGAGCAGTACTTC. Protein: CASINDSLGGEQYF.

The gene calls are TRBV4-2 and TRBJ1-3, with no clear D. The CDR3 consists of 16 residues. The germline V gene encodes CDR1 LGHNA and CDR2 YNFKEQ. V dropped 4 bases and J dropped 4 bases, with 17 bases sitting between them. In nucleotides, the CDR3 is TGTGCCAGCAGCCCCTCGGCAGCCTTAGCGGGAAACACCATATATTTT. It codes for CASSPSAALAGNTIYF.